This passage covers 14 T cell receptor beta chains from one sample sequenced in a study of T cells after yellow fever vaccination. Via MiXCR, TCRdb re-called the 5' RACE reads, giving one row per CDR3 protein. Here the sample spans about 58,000 distinct CDR3 sequences, 5% to 6.5% being singletons. The sequences come from PBMCs, either bulk or a sorted T-cell subset (CD4+, CD8+, memory, or dextramer-sorted; not recorded which), collected on the day of the yellow fever booster vaccination. These receptors all stem from a man younger than 35 who received the YFV17D yellow fever vaccine.

The sample holds a few counts of this clonotype. The chain recombines TRBV11-2 with TRBJ2-4, with no clear D. This CDR3 has 12 residues. Trimming took 9 bases from V and 3 from J, leaving 9 bases between them. CDR1 is SGHAT, CDR2 FQNNGV, per germline. The CDR3, as DNA: TGTGCCAGTTCCTTTGACAAAAACATTCAGTACTTC. It encodes CASSFDKNIQYF. Complete variable domain (other parts from reference TRBV11-2 and TRBJ2-4): EAGVAQSPRYKIIEKRQSVAFWCNPISGHATLYWYQQILGQGPKLLIQFQNNGVVDDSQLPKDRFSAERLKGVDSTLKIQPAKLEDSAVYLCASSFDKNIQYFGAGTRLSVL.

This chain uses TRBV7-9 with TRBJ1-5, with D perhaps TRBD1 (5 bases). Germline assignment: CDR1 SEHNR and CDR2 FQNEAQ (reference sequence). Between the trimmed V and J ends, which lost 3 bases and 0 bases, there was a span of 9 bases. This CDR3 has 15 residues. The CDR3 spells CASSFGGNSNQPQHF. In nucleotides, the CDR3 is TGTGCCAGCAGCTTTGGGGGAAATAGCAATCAGCCCCAGCATTTT.

This rearrangement joins TRBV4-1 to TRBJ1-1; tentative D call: TRBD1 (6 bases). The CDR3 loop spans 16 amino acids. V shed 2 bases and J shed 3 bases, with 16 bases lying between them. The germline V gene encodes CDR1 MGHRA and CDR2 YSYEKL. The CDR3 sequence: CASSQKTTPGDTEAFF. The CDR3 region has the DNA TGCGCCAGCAGCCAAAAGACGACACCAGGGGACACTGAAGCTTTCTTT.

The table lists this clonotype with many counts. This sequence joins TRBV6-5 and TRBJ2-7; 8 bases align to TRBD2. V gave up 9 bases and J gave up 1 base; unmatched junction bases: 11. Germline values: CDR1 MNHEY, CDR2 SVGAGI. The CDR3 is 15 amino acids. CDR3 nucleotide sequence: TGTGCCAGTCCCTGGCCTCGCGGGAGGTCCTACGAGCAGTACGTC. It translates to CASPWPRGRSYEQYV.

This clonotype was seen ten or more times. The chain combines TRBV12-3 or TRBV12-4 with TRBJ2-7; 9 bases are shared with TRBD1. This CDR3 has 15 residues. J lost 1 base, V lost 5 bases, and 6 bases had no gene match. In DNA form, the CDR3 reads TGTGCCAGCAGTCCAGGGACAGGGAGATCCTACGAGCAGTACGTC. It translates to CASSPGTGRSYEQYV.

This clonotype showed up just a few times. The CDR3 DNA reads as TGTGCCAGCAGTTACTCCCCTAGTGGGGAAGGGGCAGATACGCAGTATTTT. Amino acids: CASSYSPSGEGADTQYF. V gene TRBV6-2 or TRBV6-3 combines with J gene TRBJ2-3; D may be TRBD1 (5 bases). The length of the CDR3 is 17 residues. V dropped 0 bases and J dropped 4 bases, with 17 bases sitting between them. Germline CDR1 reads MNHEY; CDR2 reads SVGEGT.

This clonotype was seen repeatedly, ten times or more. The chain uses TRBV20-1 and TRBJ2-3; 14 positions match TRBD2. The CDR3 sequence is 19 residues long. V was clipped by 6 bases and J by 0 bases; unmatched bases: 14. CDR1 and CDR2 (germline): DFQATT, SNEGSKA (reference sequence). DNA of the CDR3: TGCAGTGCCCTTAGCGGCATAGGACTAGCGGGGGGTAGCACAGATACGCAGTATTTT. Translated, it gives CSALSGIGLAGGSTDTQYF.

The sample holds many counts of this clonotype. This chain uses TRBV12-3 or TRBV12-4 with TRBJ2-7; D unclear. The CDR3 sequence is 11 residues long. V was trimmed by 2 bases and J by 4 bases, leaving 3 bases between them. The CDR3 is CASSLWYEQYF. DNA of the CDR3: TGTGCCAGCAGTTTATGGTACGAGCAGTACTTC.

There are many counts of this clonotype. The gene calls are TRBV6-1 and TRBJ2-7; D is uncertain. CDR3 length: 13 residues. Germline V CDR1 and CDR2: MNHNS, SASEGT. V shed 6 bases and J shed 3 bases, with 12 bases lying between them. The CDR3 reads CASSPGPFYEQYV. CDR3 DNA sequence: TGTGCCAGCAGCCCCGGGCCCTTCTACGAGCAGTACGTC.

The V call is TRBV18, the J call TRBJ2-1; D gene uncertain. The ends were cut back, 2 bases at V and 7 bases at J, with 15 bases in the middle. Germline V CDR1 and CDR2: KGHSH, LQKENI. CDR3 length: 15 residues. CDR3 sequence: CASSPVTQVLNEQFF. CDR3 bases: TGTGCCAGCTCACCAGTGACCCAGGTGTTGAATGAGCAGTTCTTC.

This clonotype has more than one count but fewer than ten. The V call is TRBV6-2 or TRBV6-3, the J call TRBJ2-1, with 7 positions matching TRBD1. The CDR3 is made up of 14 amino acids. From germline, CDR1 is MNHEY and CDR2 SVGEGT. V lost 7 bases to trimming and J lost 6 bases; unmatched junction nucleotides: 9. CDR3: CASNRQGPFNEQFF. The CDR3 DNA sequence: TGTGCCAGCAATCGACAGGGTCCCTTCAATGAGCAGTTCTTC.

In this sample, this clonotype turned up many times. This sequence joins TRBV5-5 and TRBJ2-7; 7 nucleotides match TRBD1. CDR1 SGHKS and CDR2 YYEKEE come from the germline V gene (reference sequence). This CDR3 has 14 amino acids. J lost 6 bases, V lost 5 bases, and 11 bases had no gene match. CDR3 sequence reads: CASSPTGTAREQYF. The DNA of the CDR3 is TGTGCCAGCAGTCCGACAGGGACCGCGCGCGAGCAGTACTTC.

This clonotype was seen only a few times. V usage is TRBV5-1 and J usage is TRBJ2-1; a weak D match, TRBD2 (5 bases). Per the germline V gene, CDR1 is SGHRS and CDR2 is YFSETQ. The CDR3 has 15 amino acids. V lost 0 bases to trimming and J lost 7 bases, with 14 bases between them. This chain's CDR3 is CASSLGEGTGNEQFF. DNA of the CDR3: TGCGCCAGCAGCTTGGGCGAGGGCACTGGGAATGAGCAGTTCTTC.

The chain couples TRBV24-1 to TRBJ1-1; D is ambiguous. Germline CDR1 and CDR2: KGHDR and SFDVKD. Trimming pared 1 base from V and 7 bases from J, leaving 6 bases between. CDR3 length: 12 residues. The CDR3 nucleotides are TGTGCCACCAGTGATTTATGGGGTGAAGCTTTCTTT. Amino acids: CATSDLWGEAFF.